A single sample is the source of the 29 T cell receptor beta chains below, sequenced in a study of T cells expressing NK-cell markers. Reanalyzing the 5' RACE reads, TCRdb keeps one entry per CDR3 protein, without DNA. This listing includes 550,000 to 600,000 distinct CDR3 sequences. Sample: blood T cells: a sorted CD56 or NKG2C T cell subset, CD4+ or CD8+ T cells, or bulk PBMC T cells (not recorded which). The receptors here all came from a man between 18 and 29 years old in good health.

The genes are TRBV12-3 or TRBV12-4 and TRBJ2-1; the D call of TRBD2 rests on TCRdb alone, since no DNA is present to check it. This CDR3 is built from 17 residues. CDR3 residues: CASSTRLSGRGYNEQFF.

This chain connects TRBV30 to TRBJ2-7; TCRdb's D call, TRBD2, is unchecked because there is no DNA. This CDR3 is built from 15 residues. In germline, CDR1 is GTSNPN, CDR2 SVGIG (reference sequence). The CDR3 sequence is CAWSGQGPGADEQYF. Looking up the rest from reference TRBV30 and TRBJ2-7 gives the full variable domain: SQTIHQWPATLVQPVGSPLSLECTVEGTSNPNLYWYRQAAGRGLQLLFYSVGIGQISSEVPQNLSASRPQDRQFILSSKKLLLSDSGFYLCAWSGQGPGADEQYFGPGTRLTVT.

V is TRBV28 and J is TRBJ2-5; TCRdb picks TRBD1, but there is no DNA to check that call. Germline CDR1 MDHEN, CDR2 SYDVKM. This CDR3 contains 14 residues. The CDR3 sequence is CASSLILERGTQYF.

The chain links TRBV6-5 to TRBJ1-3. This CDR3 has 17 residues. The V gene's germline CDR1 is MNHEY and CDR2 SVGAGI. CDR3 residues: CASSYSLDKTGGNTIYF.

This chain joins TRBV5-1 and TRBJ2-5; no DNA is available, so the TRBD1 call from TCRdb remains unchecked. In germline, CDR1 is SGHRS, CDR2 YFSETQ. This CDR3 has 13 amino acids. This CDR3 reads CASSLAPPETQYF.

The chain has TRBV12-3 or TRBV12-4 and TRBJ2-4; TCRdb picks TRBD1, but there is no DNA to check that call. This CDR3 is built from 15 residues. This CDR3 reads CASSLALGGENIQYF.

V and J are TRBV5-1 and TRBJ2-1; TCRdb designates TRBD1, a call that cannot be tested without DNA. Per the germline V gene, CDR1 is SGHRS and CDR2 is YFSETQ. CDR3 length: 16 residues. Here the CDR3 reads CASQIGGALTYNEQFF.

CDR3 protein: CASSYRVVETQYF. The chain uses TRBV2 and TRBJ2-5; TCRdb selects TRBD1, and the lack of DNA leaves this call unchecked. The germline V gene has CDR1 SNHLY and CDR2 FYNNEI. CDR3 length equals 13 residues.

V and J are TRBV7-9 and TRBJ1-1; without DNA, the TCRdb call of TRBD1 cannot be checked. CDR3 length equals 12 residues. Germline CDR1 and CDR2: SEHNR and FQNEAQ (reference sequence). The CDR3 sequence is CASSPSWGGAFF.

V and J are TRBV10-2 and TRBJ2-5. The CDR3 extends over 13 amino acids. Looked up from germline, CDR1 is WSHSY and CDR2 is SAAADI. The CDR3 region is CASSPEVPETQYF.

The CDR3 reads CSVVRIETQYF. The V call is TRBV29-1, the J call TRBJ2-5. This CDR3 is built from 11 residues. Germline CDR1 is SQVTM and CDR2 is ANQGSEA.

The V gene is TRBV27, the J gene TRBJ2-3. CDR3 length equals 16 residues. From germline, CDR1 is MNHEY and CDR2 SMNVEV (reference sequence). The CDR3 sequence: CASSLFLRGSTDTQYF.

This CDR3 is CASSRGGRLGEQFF. The chain recombines TRBV7-8 with TRBJ2-1; TCRdb selects TRBD1, and the lack of DNA leaves this call unchecked. The CDR3 consists of 14 residues. Germline V gene data show CDR1 as SGHVS and CDR2 as FQNEAQ. Filled out from reference TRBV7-8 and TRBJ2-1, the complete variable domain reads GAGVSQSPRYKVAKRGQDVALRCDPISGHVSLFWYQQALGQGPEFLTYFQNEAQLDKSGLPSDRFFAERPEGSVSTLKIQRTQQEDSAVYLCASSRGGRLGEQFFGPGTRLTVL.

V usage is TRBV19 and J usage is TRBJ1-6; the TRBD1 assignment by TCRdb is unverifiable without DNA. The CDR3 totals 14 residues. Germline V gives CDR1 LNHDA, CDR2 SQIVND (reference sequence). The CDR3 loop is CASSPGGMNSPLHF.

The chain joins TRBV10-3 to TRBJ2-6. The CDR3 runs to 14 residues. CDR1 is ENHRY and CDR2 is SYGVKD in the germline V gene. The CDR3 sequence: CAISDNSGANVLTF.

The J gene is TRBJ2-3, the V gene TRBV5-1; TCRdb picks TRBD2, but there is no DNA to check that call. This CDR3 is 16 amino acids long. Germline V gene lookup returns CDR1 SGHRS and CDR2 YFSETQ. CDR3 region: CASSMRLAGGTDTQYF.

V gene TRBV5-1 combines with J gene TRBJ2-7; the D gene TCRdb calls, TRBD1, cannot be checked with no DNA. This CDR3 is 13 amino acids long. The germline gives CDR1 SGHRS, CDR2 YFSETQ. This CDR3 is CASSLQQGYEQYF.

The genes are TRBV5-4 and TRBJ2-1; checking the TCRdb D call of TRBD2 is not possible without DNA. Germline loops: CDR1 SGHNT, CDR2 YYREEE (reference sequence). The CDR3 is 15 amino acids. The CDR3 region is CASSFPGLDHNEQFF.

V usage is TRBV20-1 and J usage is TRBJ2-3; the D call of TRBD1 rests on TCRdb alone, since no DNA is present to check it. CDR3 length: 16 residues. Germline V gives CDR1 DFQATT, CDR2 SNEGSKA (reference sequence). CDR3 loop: CSARVPTSTLADTQYF.

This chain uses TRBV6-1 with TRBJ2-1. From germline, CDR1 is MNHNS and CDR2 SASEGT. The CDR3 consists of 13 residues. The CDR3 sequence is CASTFGRYNEQFF.

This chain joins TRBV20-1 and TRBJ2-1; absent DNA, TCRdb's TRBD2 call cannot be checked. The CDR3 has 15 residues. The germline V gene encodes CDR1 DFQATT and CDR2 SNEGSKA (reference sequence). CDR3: CSASESGRAGNEQFF.

CDR3: CASSLDRGGLGQETQYF. This chain joins TRBV5-1 and TRBJ2-5; without DNA, the TCRdb call of TRBD1 cannot be checked. The CDR3 runs 17 residues. Germline V lookup: CDR1 SGHRS, CDR2 YFSETQ.

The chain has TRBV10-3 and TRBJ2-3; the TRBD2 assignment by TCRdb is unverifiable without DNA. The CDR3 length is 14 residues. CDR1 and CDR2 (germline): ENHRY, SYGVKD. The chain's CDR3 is CAISGRAGTDTQYF.

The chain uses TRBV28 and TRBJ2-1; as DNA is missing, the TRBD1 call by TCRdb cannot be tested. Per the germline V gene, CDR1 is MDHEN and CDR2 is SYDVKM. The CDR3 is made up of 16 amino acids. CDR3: CASSPPTLGQSNEQFF.

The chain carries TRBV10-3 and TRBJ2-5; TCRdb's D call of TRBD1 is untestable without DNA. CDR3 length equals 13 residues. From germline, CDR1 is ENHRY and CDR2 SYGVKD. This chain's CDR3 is CATGQGDAETQYF.

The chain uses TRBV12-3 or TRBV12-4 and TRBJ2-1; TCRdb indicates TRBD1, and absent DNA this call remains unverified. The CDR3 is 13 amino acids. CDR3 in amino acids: CASSSTGENEQFF.

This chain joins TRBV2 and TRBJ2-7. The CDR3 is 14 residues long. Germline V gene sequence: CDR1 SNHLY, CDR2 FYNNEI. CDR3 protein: CASSTRHNSYEQYF.

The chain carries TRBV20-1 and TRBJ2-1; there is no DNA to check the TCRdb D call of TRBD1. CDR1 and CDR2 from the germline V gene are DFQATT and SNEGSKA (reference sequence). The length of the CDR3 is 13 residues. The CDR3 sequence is CSASGQALNEQFF.

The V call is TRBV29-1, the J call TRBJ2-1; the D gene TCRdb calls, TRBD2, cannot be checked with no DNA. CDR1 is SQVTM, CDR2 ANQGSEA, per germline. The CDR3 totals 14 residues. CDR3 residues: CSVEVGTTLNEQFF.